This T cell receptor beta chain was recovered during a study of control samples from healthy donors and cancer patients. TCRdb keeps only in-frame clones here, not all; method: immunoSEQ multiplex PCR. The sample consists of more than 85,000 clones, around 90% of them appearing once. Material for sequencing was blood. The receptor was derived from a woman between 18 and 29 years old in good health.

The CDR3 here is CAISGGLRLRETQYF. The CDR3 region has the DNA TGTGCCATCAGTGGGGGGCTGCGCCTGAGAGAGACCCAGTACTTC. V and J are TRBV10-3 and TRBJ2-5, with a possible D match to TRBD1 (6 bases). CDR1 ENHRY and CDR2 SYGVKD come from the germline V gene. The CDR3 runs to 15 residues. V was trimmed by 4 bases and J by 4 bases, leaving 16 bases between them.